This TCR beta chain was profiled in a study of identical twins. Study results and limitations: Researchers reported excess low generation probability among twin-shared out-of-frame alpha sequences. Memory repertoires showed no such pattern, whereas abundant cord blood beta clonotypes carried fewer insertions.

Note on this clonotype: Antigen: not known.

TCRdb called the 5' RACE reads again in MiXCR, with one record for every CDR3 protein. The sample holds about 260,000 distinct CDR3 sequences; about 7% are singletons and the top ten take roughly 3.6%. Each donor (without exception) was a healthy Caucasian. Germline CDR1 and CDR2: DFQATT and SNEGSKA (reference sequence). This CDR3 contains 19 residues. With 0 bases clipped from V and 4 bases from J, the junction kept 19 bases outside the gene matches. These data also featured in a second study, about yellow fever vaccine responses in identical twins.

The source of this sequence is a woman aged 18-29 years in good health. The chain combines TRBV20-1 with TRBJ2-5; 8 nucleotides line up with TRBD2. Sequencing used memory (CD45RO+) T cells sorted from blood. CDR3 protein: CSARDNGVERERVSETQYF. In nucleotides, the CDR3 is TGCAGTGCTAGAGATAATGGGGTAGAGCGGGAGAGGGTTTCAGAGACCCAGTACTTC.